The 25 T cell receptor beta chains below were found in one sample sequenced in a study of cytomegalovirus exposure and HLA in healthy donors. TCRdb's table, derived via immunoSEQ multiplex PCR, lists solely in-frame clones and lacks some. Among 67,000 or so clones listed, 94% were seen once. Sequenced: PBMCs. These receptors all stem from a man aged 18 to 29 in good health and CMV-seropositive.

In this sample, this clone turned up once. The V and J genes are TRBV28 and TRBJ2-7; 8 nucleotides line up with TRBD1. Per germline, CDR1 MDHEN and CDR2 SYDVKM. The V segment lost 2 bases and the J segment 3 bases; nucleotides outside the gene matches: 9. This CDR3 comprises 16 residues. The CDR3 bases are TGTGCCAGCAGTTTACTCTCCCATACAGGGGGCTACGAGCAGTACTTC. It specifies CASSLLSHTGGYEQYF.

The chain couples TRBV7-6 to TRBJ2-2; the D gene is possibly TRBD1 (6 bases). V lost 3 bases and J 6 bases, leaving 8 bases between the germline ends. The CDR3 runs 13 residues. CDR1 and CDR2 (germline): SGHVS, FNYEAQ. This chain's CDR3 is CASSFTGSGELFF. CDR3 sequence (DNA): TGTGCCAGCAGCTTTACAGGGTCCGGGGAGCTGTTTTTT.

The chain has TRBV7-9 and TRBJ1-2, with 8 bases lining up with TRBD1. CDR1 is SEHNR and CDR2 is FQNEAQ in the germline V gene (reference sequence). V dropped 5 bases and J dropped 4; count of bases not matched to a gene: 6. The CDR3 covers 14 residues. The CDR3 loop reads CASSPETGVYGYTF. DNA for the CDR3: TGTGCCAGCAGCCCAGAGACAGGGGTCTATGGCTACACCTTC. Together with reference TRBV7-9 and TRBJ1-2, the CDR3 gives the full variable domain: DTGVSQNPRHKITKRGQNVTFRCDPISEHNRLYWYRQTLGQGPEFLTYFQNEAQLEKSRLLSDRFSAERPKGSFSTLEIQRTEQGDSAMYLCASSPETGVYGYTFGSGTRLTVV.

The chain links TRBV4-2 to TRBJ2-1; D is unresolved. Per the germline V gene, CDR1 is LGHNA and CDR2 is YNFKEQ. The V end lost 5 bases, the J end lost 0 bases, and 14 bases lay between the germline ends. The CDR3 runs to 16 residues. CDR3: CASSSRTTSSYNEQFF. The DNA of the CDR3 is TGTGCCAGCAGCTCGAGAACTACGAGCTCCTACAATGAGCAGTTCTTC.

The chain carries TRBV27 and TRBJ2-3; possibly TRBD2 for D (6 bases). Trimming took off 2 bases at V and 4 bases at J, with 10 bases between the two ends. CDR1 MNHEY and CDR2 SMNVEV come from the germline V gene (reference sequence). This CDR3 is built from 14 residues. The CDR3 loop reads CASSLNQRADTQYF. DNA of the CDR3: TGTGCCAGCAGTTTAAACCAGCGGGCAGATACGCAGTATTTT.

The chain recombines TRBV29-1 with TRBJ1-1; D is possibly TRBD1 (5 bases). The V gene lost 5 bases and the J gene lost 0 bases, with 10 bases spanning the gap. CDR1 and CDR2 (germline): SQVTM, ANQGSEA. The CDR3 contains 13 residues. The CDR3 loop reads CSVQGFMNTEAFF. The CDR3 nucleotides are TGCAGCGTTCAGGGTTTCATGAACACTGAAGCTTTCTTT. The whole variable domain, remainder taken from reference TRBV29-1 and TRBJ1-1, is SAVISQKPSRDICQRGTSLTIQCQVDSQVTMMFWYRQQPGQSLTLIATANQGSEATYESGFVIDKFPISRPNLTFSTLTVSNMSPEDSSIYLCSVQGFMNTEAFFGQGTRLTVV.

This chain joins TRBV7-9 and TRBJ1-6; D not certain. V lost 5 bases to trimming and J lost 7 bases, with 9 bases between them. CDR3 length: 13 amino acids. Germline lookup yields CDR1 SEHNR and CDR2 FQNEAQ (reference sequence). The CDR3: CASSAIGNSPLHF. CDR3 DNA: TGTGCCAGCAGCGCTATCGGGAATTCACCCCTCCACTTT.

The chain is built from TRBV30 and TRBJ1-3; D ambiguous. V shed 3 bases and J shed 2 bases, with 8 bases lying between them. This CDR3 has 13 amino acids. From germline, CDR1 is GTSNPN and CDR2 SVGIG (reference sequence). The CDR3 nucleotides are TGTGCCTGGAGAAACGGTGCTGGAAACACCATATATTTT. It encodes CAWRNGAGNTIYF.

The gene calls are TRBV18 and TRBJ2-1; the match to TRBD2 covers 7 bases. The germline V gene has CDR1 KGHSH and CDR2 LQKENI. CDR3 length: 17 residues. Germline trimming cut 2 bases from V and 4 bases from J; bases unmatched to any gene: 11. For the CDR3, the DNA is TGTGCCAGCTCACCAAGGAGGGAGGGTCCGGCTTACAATGAGCAGTTCTTC. The encoded protein is CASSPRREGPAYNEQFF.

CDR3 region: CASSFAGGNGYTF. The DNA of the CDR3 is TGTGCCAGCAGCTTTGCAGGGGGCAATGGCTACACCTTC. The chain carries TRBV7-3 and TRBJ1-2, with TRBD1 identical over 8 bases. CDR1 and CDR2 from the germline V gene are SGHTA and FQGTGA. The CDR3 totals 13 residues. J lost 6 bases, V lost 3 bases, and 3 bases had no gene match.

The chain uses TRBV5-1 and TRBJ2-5, with TRBD2 identical over 12 bases. J lost 1 base, V lost 0 bases, and 4 bases had no gene match. Germline-derived CDR1 and CDR2 are SGHRS and YFSETQ. The CDR3 is made up of 17 amino acids. The CDR3 is CASSLAGTSGFQETQYF. CDR3 coding DNA: TGCGCCAGCAGCTTGGCCGGGACTAGCGGGTTCCAAGAGACCCAGTACTTC.

This chain uses TRBV2 with TRBJ2-3; D perhaps matches TRBD2 (6 bases). Germline CDR1 SNHLY, CDR2 FYNNEI. With 5 bases removed from V and 2 bases from J, the gap between germline ends came to 11 bases. CDR3 length equals 14 residues. The CDR3 DNA is TGTGCCAGCAGTAGTTGGGGGGTCACAGATACGCAGTATTTT. Protein product: CASSSWGVTDTQYF.

V is TRBV2 and J is TRBJ2-2; TRBD2 matches at 10 bases. The CDR3 is 16 amino acids. J was trimmed by 6 bases and V by 6 bases; bases with no gene match: 10. Germline CDR1 SNHLY, CDR2 FYNNEI. CDR3 in amino acids: CASSRGSGGRPGELFF. The CDR3 DNA reads as TGTGCCAGCAGCCGCGGTAGCGGGGGGCGTCCCGGGGAGCTGTTTTTT. Complete variable domain (other parts from reference TRBV2 and TRBJ2-2): EPEVTQTPSHQVTQMGQEVILRCVPISNHLYFYWYRQILGQKVEFLVSFYNNEISEKSEIFDDQFSVERPDGSNFTLKIRSTKLEDSAMYFCASSRGSGGRPGELFFGEGSRLTVL.

The chain links TRBV5-6 to TRBJ2-3, with 7 bases that match TRBD2. The CDR3 totals 17 residues. The ends lost 1 base at V and 2 bases at J; junction bases unmatched: 10. Germline V gene lookup returns CDR1 SGHDT and CDR2 YYEEEE. The CDR3: CASSLRRTAGATDTQYF. The CDR3 nucleotides are TGTGCCAGCAGCTTGAGGAGGACTGCGGGAGCCACAGATACGCAGTATTTT.

The chain links TRBV4-1 to TRBJ1-3, with a tentative D call TRBD1 (6 bases). Germline V gives CDR1 MGHRA, CDR2 YSYEKL. This CDR3 spans 17 amino acids. Trimming removed 4 bases from V and 0 bases from J, with 16 bases in between. The CDR3 is CASSLSLLQGSGNTIYF. The CDR3 DNA follows: TGCGCCAGCAGCCTTAGTCTCTTACAGGGCTCTGGAAACACCATATATTTT.

The chain carries TRBV5-6 and TRBJ2-1; 8 nucleotides align to TRBD2. With 0 bases clipped from V and 3 bases from J, the junction kept 2 bases outside the gene matches. The germline CDR1 and CDR2 sequences are SGHDT and YYEEEE. CDR3 size: 15 residues. The DNA of the CDR3 is TGTGCCAGCAGCTTGGGCGGGAGGAGCTACAATGAGCAGTTCTTC. As protein: CASSLGGRSYNEQFF.

V is TRBV5-5 and J is TRBJ1-2; weak D call: TRBD1 (5 bases). Trimming took 4 bases from V and 7 from J, leaving 14 bases between them. The germline V gene has CDR1 SGHKS and CDR2 YYEKEE (reference sequence). There are 13 residues in the CDR3. CDR3 protein: CASSPPGSFGYTF. CDR3 sequence (DNA): TGTGCCAGCAGCCCCCCAGGGTCATTTGGCTACACCTTC.

This clone showed up just once. The V and J genes are TRBV9 and TRBJ1-2; 7 bases are shared with TRBD1. Germline CDR1 and CDR2: SGDLS and YYNGEE. This CDR3 comprises 18 residues. V was clipped by 5 bases and J by 0 bases; unmatched bases: 16. DNA of the CDR3: TGTGCCAGCAGTGTTACCGGGACAGATATCCCTTCTAACTATGGCTACACCTTC. It yields the protein CASSVTGTDIPSNYGYTF.

Comment on this clone: At one boundary the junction diverges from the germline segment, which might be a read error. The genes are TRBV7-7 and TRBJ2-5, with D possibly TRBD2 on 6 matching bases. Germline values: CDR1 SSHAT, CDR2 FNYEAQ (reference sequence). CDR3 length: 14 residues. The CDR3 DNA reads as TGTGCTAGCAGCTTAGGGCGGGGTCAAGAGACCCAGTACTTC. Residues: CASSLGRGQETQYF.

This clone has only one observation. The V and J genes are TRBV11-2 and TRBJ1-6; D possibly corresponds to TRBD1 (5 bases). V lost 5 bases to trimming and J lost 3 bases, with 14 bases between them. CDR1 is SGHAT and CDR2 is FQNNGV in the germline V gene. The CDR3 is made up of 16 amino acids. For the CDR3, the DNA is TGTGCCAGCAGCCACTTGGGGGGGAGCTATAATTCACCCCTCCACTTT. It yields the protein CASSHLGGSYNSPLHF.

V usage is TRBV5-3 and J usage is TRBJ1-2; D is uncertain. TRBV5-3 is an ORF, and what it does is uncertain. Between the trimmed V and J ends, which lost 2 bases and 6 bases, there was a span of 11 bases. CDR3 length: 13 residues. The CDR3 nucleotides read TGTGCCAGAAGCTTCCAGGCCGGGGATGGCTACACCTTC. Its protein product is CARSFQAGDGYTF.

The chain recombines TRBV4-1 with TRBJ2-7; 8 positions match TRBD2. The V segment lost 1 base and the J segment 3 bases; nucleotides outside the gene matches: 5. CDR3 length: 15 residues. Per germline, CDR1 MGHRA and CDR2 YSYEKL. The CDR3 DNA reads as TGCGCCAGCAGCCAAGGACGGGGGGGGGTCTACGAGCAGTACTTC. Translation gives CASSQGRGGVYEQYF.

CDR3 loop: CASSSRTGPNQPQHF. The CDR3 nucleotides are TGTGCCAGCAGCTCCCGGACAGGACCGAACCAGCCCCAGCATTTT. J is TRBJ1-5 and V is TRBV7-9; 7 bases match TRBD1. The CDR3 has 15 residues. CDR1 is SEHNR and CDR2 is FQNEAQ in the germline V gene (reference sequence). Trimming at V came to 4 bases and at J to 7 bases, leaving 10 bases not matched to a gene.

V and J are TRBV5-1 and TRBJ1-2, with 9 bases fitting TRBD1. V lost 0 bases to trimming and J lost 2 bases; unmatched junction nucleotides: 5. The CDR3 extends over 16 amino acids. Germline V gene sequence: CDR1 SGHRS, CDR2 YFSETQ. The CDR3 DNA reads as TGCGCCAGCAGCTTGGACGGGACAGGGATCAACTATGGCTACACCTTC. The encoded protein is CASSLDGTGINYGYTF.

This clone appeared a single time. Here the CDR3 reads CASSLATGDQDIQYF. The CDR3 coding sequence is TGTGCCAGCAGCTTAGCCACAGGAGATCAAGACATTCAGTACTTC. This sequence joins TRBV7-2 and TRBJ2-4; the D gene is possibly TRBD1 (5 bases). This CDR3 has 15 amino acids. CDR1 and CDR2 from the germline V gene are SGHTA and FQGNSA. V lost 0 bases and J 8 bases, leaving 14 bases between the germline ends.